The 8 T cell receptor beta chains in this list originate from one sample, sequenced in a study of blood T cell repertoires in COVID-19. Method: immunoSEQ multiplex PCR; TCRdb's copy keeps in-frame clones and lacks some. The sample contains fewer than 250,000 clones, about 91% of which appear only once. The sequencing input was peripheral blood. The receptor source for this set is a man aged 25-40 years with acute or convalescent COVID-19.

The genes are TRBV15 and TRBJ2-5; 11 nucleotides match TRBD2. CDR1 LNHNV and CDR2 YYDKDF come from the germline V gene (reference sequence). Unmatched junction bases numbered 3, after V lost 5 bases and J lost 1 base. The CDR3 has 15 amino acids. Here the CDR3 DNA reads TGTGCCACCAGCGCGGGACTAGCGGTCCAAGAGACCCAGTACTTC. It translates to CATSAGLAVQETQYF.

This clone was found once. The J gene is TRBJ2-7, the V gene TRBV7-2; TRBD2 agrees at 13 bases. Unmatched junction bases numbered 8, after V lost 0 bases and J lost 9 bases. Germline-derived CDR1 and CDR2 are SGHTA and FQGNSA. There are 16 residues in the CDR3. CDR3 residues: CASSLADGLAGVWQYF. CDR3 bases: TGTGCCAGCAGCTTAGCGGACGGACTAGCGGGGGTTTGGCAGTACTTC. The full variable domain, its missing parts supplied by reference TRBV7-2 and TRBJ2-7, is GAGVSQSPSNKVTEKGKDVELRCDPISGHTALYWYRQSLGQGLEFLIYFQGNSAPDKSGLPSDRFSAERTGGSVSTLTIQRTQQEDSAVYLCASSLADGLAGVWQYFGPGTRLTVT.

This chain connects TRBV5-8 to TRBJ2-1, with 15 bases matching TRBD2. This CDR3 is 15 amino acids long. Germline CDR1 is SGHTS and CDR2 is YDEGEE. V lost 4 bases and J lost 7; bases outside the gene matches: 3. The CDR3 sequence: CASSLGLAGGNEQFF. For the CDR3, the DNA is TGTGCCAGCAGCCTCGGACTAGCGGGGGGGAATGAGCAGTTCTTC.

CDR3 region: CAWSAPAGLGAQYF. CDR3 DNA sequence: TGTGCCTGGAGTGCCCCGGCAGGTTTAGGGGCCCAGTACTTC. The V gene is TRBV30, the J gene TRBJ2-5; TRBD1 is a possible D gene (5 bases). Germline CDR1 and CDR2: GTSNPN and SVGIG (reference sequence). The CDR3 extends over 14 amino acids. V lost 1 base to trimming and J lost 9 bases, with 18 bases between them.

The chain employs TRBV9 and TRBJ1-4; the D gene is possibly TRBD1 (6 bases). CDR1 and CDR2 from the germline V gene are SGDLS and YYNGEE. The length of the CDR3 is 14 residues. With 0 bases removed from V and 7 bases from J, the gap between germline ends came to 10 bases. In DNA form, the CDR3 reads TGTGCCAGCAGCGTAGCAGGGGAGGGTGAAAAACTGTTTTTT. Translated, it gives CASSVAGEGEKLFF.

The V and J genes are TRBV7-8 and TRBJ2-5; no clear D gene. Germline CDR1 reads SGHVS; CDR2 reads FQNEAQ. Between the trimmed V and J ends, which lost 3 bases and 14 bases, there was a span of 13 bases. The CDR3 runs to 11 residues. CDR3 in amino acids: CASSFELLQYF. The CDR3 DNA sequence: TGTGCCAGCAGCTTCGAACTACTCCAATACTTC.

The rearrangement links TRBV28 to TRBJ2-2, with D possibly TRBD1 on 5 matching bases. V gave up 3 bases and J gave up 2 bases, with 13 bases separating them. CDR1 and CDR2 (germline): MDHEN, SYDVKM. The CDR3 consists of 16 residues. CDR3 in amino acids: CASSLFRGTNTGELFF. CDR3 DNA: TGTGCCAGCAGTTTGTTTAGGGGAACCAACACCGGGGAGCTGTTTTTT. The full variable domain, rest sourced from reference TRBV28 and TRBJ2-2, is DVKVTQSSRYLVKRTGEKVFLECVQDMDHENMFWYRQDPGLGLRLIYFSYDVKMKEKGDIPEGYSVSREKKERFSLILESASTNQTSMYLCASSLFRGTNTGELFFGEGSRLTVL.

In this sample, this clone turned up a few times. The chain uses TRBV7-9 and TRBJ2-2; D unclear. This CDR3 has 16 residues. In germline, CDR1 is SEHNR, CDR2 FQNEAQ (reference sequence). Trimming shortened V by 3 bases and J by 1 base, and 12 bases separated the two germline ends. The CDR3 DNA sequence: TGTGCCAGCAGCTTGCTTGCGGCTAAGAACACCGGGGAGCTGTTTTTT. Amino acid sequence: CASSLLAAKNTGELFF.